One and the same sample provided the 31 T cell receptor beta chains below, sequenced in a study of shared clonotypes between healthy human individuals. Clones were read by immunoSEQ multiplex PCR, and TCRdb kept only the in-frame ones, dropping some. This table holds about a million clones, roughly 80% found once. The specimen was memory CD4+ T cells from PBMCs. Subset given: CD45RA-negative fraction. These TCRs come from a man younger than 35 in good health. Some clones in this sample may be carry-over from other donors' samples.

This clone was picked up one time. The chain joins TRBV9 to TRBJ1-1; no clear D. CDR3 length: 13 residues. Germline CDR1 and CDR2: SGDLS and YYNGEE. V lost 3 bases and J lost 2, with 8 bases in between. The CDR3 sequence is CASSAKFNTEAFF. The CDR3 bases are TGTGCCAGCAGCGCAAAATTTAACACTGAAGCTTTCTTT.

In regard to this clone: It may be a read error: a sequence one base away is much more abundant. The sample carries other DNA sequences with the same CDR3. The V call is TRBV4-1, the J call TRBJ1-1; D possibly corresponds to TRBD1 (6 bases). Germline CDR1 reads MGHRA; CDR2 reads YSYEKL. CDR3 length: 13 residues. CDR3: CASSRGQSTEAFF. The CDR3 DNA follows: TGCGCCAGCAGCCGAGGACAGAGCACTGAAGCCTTCTTT.

The CDR3 region is CASSPRAQGGHEQYF. In DNA form, the CDR3 reads TGTGCCAGCAGCCCGCGTGCACAGGGAGGCCACGAGCAGTACTTC. The J gene is TRBJ2-7, the V gene TRBV11-2; the D gene could be TRBD1 or TRBD2 (6 bases each). Germline CDR1 SGHAT, CDR2 FQNNGV. CDR3 size: 15 residues. The V end lost 5 bases, the J end lost 5 bases, and 19 bases lay between the germline ends.

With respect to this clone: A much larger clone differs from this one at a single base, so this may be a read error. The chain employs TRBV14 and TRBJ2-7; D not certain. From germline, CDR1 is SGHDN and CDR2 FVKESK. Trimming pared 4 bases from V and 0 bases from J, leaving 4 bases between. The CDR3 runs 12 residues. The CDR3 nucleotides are TGTGCCAGCAGCCCCAGCTCCTACGAGCAGTACTTC. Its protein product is CASSPSSYEQYF.

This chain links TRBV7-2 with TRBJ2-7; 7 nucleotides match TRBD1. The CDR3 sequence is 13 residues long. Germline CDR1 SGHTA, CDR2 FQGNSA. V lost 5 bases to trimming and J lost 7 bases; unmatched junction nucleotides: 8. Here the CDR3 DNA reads TGTGCCAGCAGCAGGGGACAGACCCAGGAGCAGTACTTC. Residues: CASSRGQTQEQYF.

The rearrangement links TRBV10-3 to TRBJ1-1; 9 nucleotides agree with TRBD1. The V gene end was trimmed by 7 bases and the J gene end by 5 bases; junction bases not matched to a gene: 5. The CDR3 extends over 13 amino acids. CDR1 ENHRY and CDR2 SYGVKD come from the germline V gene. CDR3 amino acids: CAINKDRGTEAFF. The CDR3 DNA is TGTGCCATCAATAAGGACAGGGGAACTGAAGCTTTCTTT.

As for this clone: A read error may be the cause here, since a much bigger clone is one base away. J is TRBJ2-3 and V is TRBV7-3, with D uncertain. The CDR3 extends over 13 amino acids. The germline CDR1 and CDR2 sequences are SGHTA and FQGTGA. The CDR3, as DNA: TGTGCCAGCAGCGTAACTAGCACAGATACGCAGTATTTT. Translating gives CASSVTSTDTQYF.

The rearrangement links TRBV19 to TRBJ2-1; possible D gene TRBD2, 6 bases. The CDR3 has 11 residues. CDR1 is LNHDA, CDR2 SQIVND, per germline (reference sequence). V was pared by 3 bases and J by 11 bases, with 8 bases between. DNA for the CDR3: TGTGCCAGTAGTATTCGGGGGAAGCAGTTCTTC. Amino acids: CASSIRGKQFF. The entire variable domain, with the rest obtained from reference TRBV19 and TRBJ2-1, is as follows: DGGITQSPKYLFRKEGQNVTLSCEQNLNHDAMYWYRQDPGQGLRLIYYSQIVNDFQKGDIAEGYSVSREKKESFPLTVTSAQKNPTAFYLCASSIRGKQFFGPGTRLTVL.

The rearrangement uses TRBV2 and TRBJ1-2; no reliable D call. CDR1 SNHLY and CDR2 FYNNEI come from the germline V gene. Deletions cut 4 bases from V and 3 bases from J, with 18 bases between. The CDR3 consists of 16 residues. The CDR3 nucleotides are TGTGCCAGCAGTGCACAGTTAATTGGTACAGACTATGGCTACACCTTC. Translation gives CASSAQLIGTDYGYTF.

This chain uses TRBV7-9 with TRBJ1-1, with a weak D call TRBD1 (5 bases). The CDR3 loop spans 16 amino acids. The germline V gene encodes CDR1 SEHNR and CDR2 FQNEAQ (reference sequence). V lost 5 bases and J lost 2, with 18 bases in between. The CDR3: CASSNKRSGTNTEAFF. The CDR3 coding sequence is TGTGCCAGCAGCAACAAGAGAAGCGGGACCAACACTGAAGCTTTCTTT. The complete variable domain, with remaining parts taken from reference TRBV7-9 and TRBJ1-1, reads DTGVSQNPRHKITKRGQNVTFRCDPISEHNRLYWYRQTLGQGPEFLTYFQNEAQLEKSRLLSDRFSAERPKGSFSTLEIQRTEQGDSAMYLCASSNKRSGTNTEAFFGQGTRLTVV.

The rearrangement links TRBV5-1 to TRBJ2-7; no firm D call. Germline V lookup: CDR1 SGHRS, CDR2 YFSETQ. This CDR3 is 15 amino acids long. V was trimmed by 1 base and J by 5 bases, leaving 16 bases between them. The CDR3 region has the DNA TGCGCCAGCAGCTTGTTTGGGAAGAAAGAGAACGAGCAGTACTTC. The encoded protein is CASSLFGKKENEQYF. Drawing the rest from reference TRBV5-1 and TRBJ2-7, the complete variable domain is KAGVTQTPRYLIKTRGQQVTLSCSPISGHRSVSWYQQTPGQGLQFLFEYFSETQRNKGNFPGRFSGRQFSNSRSEMNVSTLELGDSALYLCASSLFGKKENEQYFGPGTRLTVT.

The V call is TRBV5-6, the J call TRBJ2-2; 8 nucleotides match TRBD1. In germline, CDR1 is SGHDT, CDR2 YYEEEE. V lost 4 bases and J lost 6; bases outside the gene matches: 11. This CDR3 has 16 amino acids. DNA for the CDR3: TGTGCCAGCAGCGCCACCGGGACAGGAACTGCCGGGGAGCTGTTTTTT. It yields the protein CASSATGTGTAGELFF.

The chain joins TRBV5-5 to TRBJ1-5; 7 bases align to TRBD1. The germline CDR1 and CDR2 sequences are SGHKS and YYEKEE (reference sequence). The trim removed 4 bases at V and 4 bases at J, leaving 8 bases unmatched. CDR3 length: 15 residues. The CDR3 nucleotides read TGTGCCAGCAGCACGGCCGGGACAGAGAATCAGCCCCAGCATTTT. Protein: CASSTAGTENQPQHF.

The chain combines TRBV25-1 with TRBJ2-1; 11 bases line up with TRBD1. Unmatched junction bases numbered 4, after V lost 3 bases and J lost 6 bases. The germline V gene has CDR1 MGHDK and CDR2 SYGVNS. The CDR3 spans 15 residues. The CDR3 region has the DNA TGTGCCAGCAGTGATCCGGGACAGGGGGGCAATGAGCAGTTCTTC. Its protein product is CASSDPGQGGNEQFF. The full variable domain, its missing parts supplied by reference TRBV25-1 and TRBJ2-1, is EADIYQTPRYLVIGTGKKITLECSQTMGHDKMYWYQQDPGMELHLIHYSYGVNSTEKGDLSSESTVSRIRTEHFPLTLESARPSHTSQYLCASSDPGQGGNEQFFGPGTRLTVL.

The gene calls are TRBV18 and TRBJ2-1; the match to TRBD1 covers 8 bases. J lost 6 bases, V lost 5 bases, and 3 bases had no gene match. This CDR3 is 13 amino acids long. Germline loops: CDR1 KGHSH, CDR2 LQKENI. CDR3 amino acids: CASSEQGGNEQFF. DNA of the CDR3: TGTGCCAGCTCAGAACAGGGGGGCAATGAGCAGTTCTTC.

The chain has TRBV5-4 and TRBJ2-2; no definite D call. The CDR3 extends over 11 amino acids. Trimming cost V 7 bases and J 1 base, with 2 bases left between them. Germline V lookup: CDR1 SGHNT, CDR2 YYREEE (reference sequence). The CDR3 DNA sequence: TGTGCCAGCGGGAACACCGGGGAGCTGTTTTTT. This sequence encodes CASGNTGELFF.

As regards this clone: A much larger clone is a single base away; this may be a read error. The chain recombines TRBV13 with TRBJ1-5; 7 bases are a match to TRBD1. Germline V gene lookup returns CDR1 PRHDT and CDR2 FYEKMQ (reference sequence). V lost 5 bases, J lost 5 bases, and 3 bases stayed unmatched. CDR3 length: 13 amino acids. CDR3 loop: CASSRDRDQPQHF. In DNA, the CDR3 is TGTGCCAGCAGCCGGGACAGAGATCAGCCCCAGCATTTT.

Here the CDR3 reads CATSRAGEGNTEAFF. The CDR3 DNA follows: TGTGCCACCAGCAGAGCGGGGGAAGGGAACACTGAAGCTTTCTTT. The chain combines TRBV15 with TRBJ1-1; the D gene is possibly TRBD1 (5 bases). The germline V gene has CDR1 LNHNV and CDR2 YYDKDF (reference sequence). V lost 1 base and J lost 1, with 10 bases in between. There are 15 residues in the CDR3.

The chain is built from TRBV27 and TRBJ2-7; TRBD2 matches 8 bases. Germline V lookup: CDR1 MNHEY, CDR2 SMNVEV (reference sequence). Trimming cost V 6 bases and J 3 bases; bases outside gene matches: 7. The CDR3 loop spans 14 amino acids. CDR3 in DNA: TGTGCCAGCAGGGCGCGGGCGGGGGGCTACGAGCAGTACTTC. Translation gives CASRARAGGYEQYF.

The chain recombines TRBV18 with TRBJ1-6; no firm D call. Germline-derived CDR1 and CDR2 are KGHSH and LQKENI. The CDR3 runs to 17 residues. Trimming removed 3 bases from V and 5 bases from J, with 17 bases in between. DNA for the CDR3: TGTGCCAGCTCACCTCCGGTCTGGACGATAAATAATTCACCCCTCCACTTT. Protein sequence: CASSPPVWTINNSPLHF.

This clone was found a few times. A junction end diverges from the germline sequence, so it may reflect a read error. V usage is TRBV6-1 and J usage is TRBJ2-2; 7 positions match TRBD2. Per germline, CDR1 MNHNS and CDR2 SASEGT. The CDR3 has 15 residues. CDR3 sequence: CASNAGVENTGELLF. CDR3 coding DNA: TGTGCCAGCAACGCGGGGGTGGAGAACACCGGGGAGCTGCTTTTT.

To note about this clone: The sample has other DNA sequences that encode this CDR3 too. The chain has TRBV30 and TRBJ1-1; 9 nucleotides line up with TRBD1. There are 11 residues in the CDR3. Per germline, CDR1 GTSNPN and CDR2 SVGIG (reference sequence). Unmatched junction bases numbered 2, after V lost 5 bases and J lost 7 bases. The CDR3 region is CAWSGQGEAFF. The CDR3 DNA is TGTGCCTGGTCGGGACAGGGTGAAGCTTTCTTT.

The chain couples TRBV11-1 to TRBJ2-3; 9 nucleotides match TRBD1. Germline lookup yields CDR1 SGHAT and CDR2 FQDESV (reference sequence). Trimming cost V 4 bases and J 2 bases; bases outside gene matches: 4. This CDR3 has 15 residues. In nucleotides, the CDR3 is TGTGCCAGCAGCTGGGGGACAGGGTACACAGATACGCAGTATTTT. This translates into CASSWGTGYTDTQYF.

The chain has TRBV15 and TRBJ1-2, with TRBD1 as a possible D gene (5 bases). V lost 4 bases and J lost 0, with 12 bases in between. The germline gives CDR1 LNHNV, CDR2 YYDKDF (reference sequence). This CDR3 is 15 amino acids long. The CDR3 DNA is TGTGCCACCAGCACGTCGGGGGATACTAACTATGGCTACACCTTC. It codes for CATSTSGDTNYGYTF.

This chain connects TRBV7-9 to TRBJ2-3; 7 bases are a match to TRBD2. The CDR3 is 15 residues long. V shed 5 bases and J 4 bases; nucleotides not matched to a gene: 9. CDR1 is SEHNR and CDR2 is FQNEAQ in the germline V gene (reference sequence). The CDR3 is CASSRLAAGPDTQYF. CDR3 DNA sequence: TGTGCCAGCAGCCGACTAGCTGCCGGCCCAGATACGCAGTATTTT.

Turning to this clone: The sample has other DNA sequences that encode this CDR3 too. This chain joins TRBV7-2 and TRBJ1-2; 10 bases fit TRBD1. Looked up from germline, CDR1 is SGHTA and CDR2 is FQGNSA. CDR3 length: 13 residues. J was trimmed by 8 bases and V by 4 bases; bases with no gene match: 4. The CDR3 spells CASSSDRGQGYTF. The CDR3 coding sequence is TGTGCCAGCAGCTCAGACAGGGGGCAAGGCTACACCTTC.

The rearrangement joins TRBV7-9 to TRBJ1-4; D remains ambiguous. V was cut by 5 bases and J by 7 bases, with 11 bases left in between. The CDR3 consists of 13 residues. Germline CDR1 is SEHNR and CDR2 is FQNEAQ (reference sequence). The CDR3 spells CASSRTKGEKLFF. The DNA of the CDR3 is TGTGCCAGCAGCAGAACCAAGGGTGAAAAACTGTTTTTT.

CDR3 DNA: TGTGCCGGGGGTTTCCAGGGTGAGCAGTTCTTC. This encodes CAGGFQGEQFF. The chain combines TRBV28 with TRBJ2-1; D assignment may be TRBD1 or TRBD2 (5 bases each). Germline CDR1 reads MDHEN; CDR2 reads SYDVKM. CDR3 size: 11 residues. Trimming pared 11 bases from V and 9 bases from J, leaving 14 bases between.

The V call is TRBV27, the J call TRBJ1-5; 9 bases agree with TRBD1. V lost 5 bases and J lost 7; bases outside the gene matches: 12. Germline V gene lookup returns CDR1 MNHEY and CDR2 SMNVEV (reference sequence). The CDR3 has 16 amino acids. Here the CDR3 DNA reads TGTGCCAGCAGTGCCTCTGGGACAGGGATTTCGCAGCCCCAGCATTTT. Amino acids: CASSASGTGISQPQHF.

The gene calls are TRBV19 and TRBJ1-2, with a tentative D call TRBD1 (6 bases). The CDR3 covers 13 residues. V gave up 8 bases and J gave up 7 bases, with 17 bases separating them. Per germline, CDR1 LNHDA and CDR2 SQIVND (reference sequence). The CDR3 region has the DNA TGTGCCAGTTCCCGTAACAGGGCCCTTGGCTACACCTTC. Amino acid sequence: CASSRNRALGYTF. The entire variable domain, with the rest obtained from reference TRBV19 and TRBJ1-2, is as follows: DGGITQSPKYLFRKEGQNVTLSCEQNLNHDAMYWYRQDPGQGLRLIYYSQIVNDFQKGDIAEGYSVSREKKESFPLTVTSAQKNPTAFYLCASSRNRALGYTFGSGTRLTVV.

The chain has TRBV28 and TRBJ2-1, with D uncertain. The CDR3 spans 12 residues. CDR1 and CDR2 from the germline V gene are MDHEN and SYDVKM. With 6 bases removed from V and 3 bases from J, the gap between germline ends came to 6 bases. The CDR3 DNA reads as TGTGCCAGCAGCCCTGGCTACAATGAGCAGTTCTTC. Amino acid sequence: CASSPGYNEQFF.